One T cell receptor beta chain is described in this entry. The data belong to a study of OX40 agonist ivuxolimab in advanced cancers. Looked up from germline, CDR1 is MDHEN and CDR2 is SYDVKM. Trimming at V came to 5 bases and at J to 4 bases, leaving 5 bases not matched to a gene. CDR3 length: 15 residues. Here immunoSEQ multiplex PCR was the method, and the copy in TCRdb shows in-frame clones only, minus some. The table includes about 50,000 clones, approximately 91% detected once. The sequenced sample was CD4+ or CD8+ T cells sorted from blood, obtained in a trial of the OX40 agonist ivuxolimab. V is TRBV28 and J is TRBJ2-7; 13 bases align to TRBD2. This receptor was obtained from an adult with an advanced solid tumor such as melanoma, head and neck, liver or kidney cancer. This chain's CDR3 is CASSTRTSGRYEQYF. CDR3 bases: TGTGCCAGCAGTACTAGGACTAGCGGGAGATACGAGCAGTACTTC. Full variable domain (outside the CDR3, taken from reference TRBV28 and TRBJ2-7): DVKVTQSSRYLVKRTGEKVFLECVQDMDHENMFWYRQDPGLGLRLIYFSYDVKMKEKGDIPEGYSVSREKKERFSLILESASTNQTSMYLCASSTRTSGRYEQYFGPGTRLTVT.